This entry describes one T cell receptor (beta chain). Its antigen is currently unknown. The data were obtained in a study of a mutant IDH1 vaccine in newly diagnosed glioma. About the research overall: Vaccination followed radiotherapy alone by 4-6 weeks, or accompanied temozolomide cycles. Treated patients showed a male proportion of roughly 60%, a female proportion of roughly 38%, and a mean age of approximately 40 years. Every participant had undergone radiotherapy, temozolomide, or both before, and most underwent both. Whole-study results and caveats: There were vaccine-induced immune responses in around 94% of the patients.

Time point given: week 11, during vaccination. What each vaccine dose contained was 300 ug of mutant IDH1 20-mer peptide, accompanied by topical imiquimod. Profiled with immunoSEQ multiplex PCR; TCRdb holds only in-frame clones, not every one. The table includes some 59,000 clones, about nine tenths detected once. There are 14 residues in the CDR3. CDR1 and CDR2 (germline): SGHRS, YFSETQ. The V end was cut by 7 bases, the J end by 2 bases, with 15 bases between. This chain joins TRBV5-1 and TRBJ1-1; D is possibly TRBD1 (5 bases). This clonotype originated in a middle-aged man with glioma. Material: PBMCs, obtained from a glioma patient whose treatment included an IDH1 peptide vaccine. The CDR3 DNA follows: TGCGCCAGCCGGGAAACAGGATCTAACACTGAAGCTTTCTTT. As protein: CASRETGSNTEAFF.